The 31 T cell receptor beta chains presented below share a single source sample, sequenced in a study of shared clonotypes between healthy human individuals. TCRdb keeps only in-frame clones here, not all; method: immunoSEQ multiplex PCR. Among about 2.4 million clones, 80% to 95% were seen once, and the ten largest hold 0.35% to 0.45%. Input material: naive CD4+ T cells from PBMCs. Subset described: CD45RA+ positively selected. These receptors all come from a man between 18 and 35 years old in good health. Some clones in this sample may be carry-over from other donors' samples.

The chain links TRBV5-1 to TRBJ2-2, with 9 bases identical to TRBD1. V was clipped by 4 bases and J by 6 bases; unmatched bases: 7. The CDR3 has 15 residues. Germline CDR1 is SGHRS and CDR2 is YFSETQ. Here the CDR3 DNA reads TGCGCCAGCAGCCCCCGGGACAGGGTAGCCGGGGAGCTGTTTTTT. It specifies CASSPRDRVAGELFF.

The CDR3 DNA reads TGTGCCAGCAGCGTAGCTAGCGGGAGGGGTGGCACCGGGGAGCTGTTTTTT. Translating gives CASSVASGRGGTGELFF. The V gene is TRBV9, the J gene TRBJ2-2; 12 nucleotides agree with TRBD2. The germline gives CDR1 SGDLS, CDR2 YYNGEE. The V and J ends lost 0 bases and 4 bases, in that order; junction bases with no gene match: 4. The CDR3 is 17 amino acids.

The CDR3 nucleotides are TGCGCCAGCAGCCCAACCGGGACTAGCGCGCAAGAGACCCAGTACTTC. Protein product: CASSPTGTSAQETQYF. This chain links TRBV5-1 with TRBJ2-5; TRBD2 matches 10 bases. J lost 2 bases, V lost 4 bases, and 8 bases had no gene match. Germline V gives CDR1 SGHRS, CDR2 YFSETQ. This CDR3 is 16 amino acids long.

The V gene is TRBV6-5, the J gene TRBJ2-2; D gene unclear. This CDR3 spans 14 amino acids. CDR1 and CDR2 from the germline V gene are MNHEY and SVGAGI. V was pared by 0 bases and J by 5 bases, with 7 bases between. This CDR3 is CASSYSPFTGELFF. The CDR3 DNA reads TGTGCCAGCAGTTACTCACCATTTACCGGGGAGCTGTTTTTT.

The rearrangement uses TRBV28 and TRBJ1-1, with a tentative D call TRBD1 (6 bases). Germline lookup yields CDR1 MDHEN and CDR2 SYDVKM. The ends were cut back, 10 bases at V and 5 bases at J, with 17 bases in the middle. This CDR3 is 13 amino acids long. Here the CDR3 reads CATGEQGWTEAFF. In DNA form, the CDR3 reads TGTGCCACCGGTGAACAGGGATGGACTGAAGCTTTCTTT.

This chain links TRBV19 with TRBJ2-2, with TRBD2 identical over 7 bases. Germline V gene data show CDR1 as LNHDA and CDR2 as SQIVND (reference sequence). Trimming removed 5 bases from V and 5 bases from J; junction bases left unmatched: 11. CDR3 length equals 16 residues. The CDR3: CASSSLTGGGTGELFF. The CDR3 DNA reads TGTGCCAGTAGTTCATTGACGGGAGGAGGAACCGGGGAGCTGTTTTTT.

The sample holds one count of this clone. This sample includes further DNA sequences coding for the same CDR3. The J gene is TRBJ2-1, the V gene TRBV9; 10 bases line up with TRBD2. Per the germline V gene, CDR1 is SGDLS and CDR2 is YYNGEE. With V trimmed by 2 bases and J by 2 bases, 4 bases remained unmatched. The length of the CDR3 is 16 residues. The CDR3 DNA reads TGTGCCAGCAGCGTTGGGAGCGGGAGGGCCTACAATGAGCAGTTCTTC. It yields the protein CASSVGSGRAYNEQFF. Drawing the rest from reference TRBV9 and TRBJ2-1, the complete variable domain is DSGVTQTPKHLITATGQRVTLRCSPRSGDLSVYWYQQSLDQGLQFLIQYYNGEERAKGNILERFSAQQFPDLHSELNLSSLELGDSALYFCASSVGSGRAYNEQFFGPGTRLTVL.

This chain joins TRBV2 and TRBJ2-5; D might be TRBD1 or TRBD2, each matching 5 bases. This CDR3 has 16 residues. Per the germline V gene, CDR1 is SNHLY and CDR2 is FYNNEI. V was pared by 2 bases and J by 4 bases, with 17 bases between. CDR3 bases: TGTGCCAGCAGTGAAAGGGGAATACCGGGACCAGAGACCCAGTACTTC. Encoded protein: CASSERGIPGPETQYF.

Remarks on this clone: The same CDR3 also results from other DNA sequences found in this sample. The gene calls are TRBV11-2 and TRBJ2-2; D not resolved. The V gene lost 1 base and the J gene lost 3 bases, with 3 bases spanning the gap. The CDR3 length is 13 residues. The germline V gene encodes CDR1 SGHAT and CDR2 FQNNGV. Here the CDR3 reads CASSLVDTGELFF. The CDR3, as DNA: TGTGCCAGCAGCTTAGTTGACACCGGGGAGCTGTTTTTT.

The V call is TRBV30, the J call TRBJ2-1; D unclear. CDR3 size: 17 residues. V was trimmed by 1 base and J by 3 bases, leaving 19 bases between them. Germline V lookup: CDR1 GTSNPN, CDR2 SVGIG (reference sequence). The CDR3 nucleotides read TGTGCCTGGAGTGGAGGTTTCCCCACTCTTATCTACAATGAGCAGTTCTTC. Protein: CAWSGGFPTLIYNEQFF.

The gene calls are TRBV28 and TRBJ1-1; 8 positions agree with TRBD1. Germline V CDR1 and CDR2: MDHEN, SYDVKM. The CDR3 loop spans 15 amino acids. V trimming: 2 bases; J trimming: 0 bases; junction bases outside the gene matches: 2. The CDR3 DNA is TGTGCCAGCAGTTTACTGGGACAGGTGAACACTGAAGCTTTCTTT. Translated: CASSLLGQVNTEAFF.

The chain has TRBV28 and TRBJ2-2, with a tentative D call TRBD2 (5 bases). The V gene lost 4 bases and the J gene lost 5 bases, with 23 bases spanning the gap. The V gene's germline CDR1 is MDHEN and CDR2 SYDVKM. The CDR3 consists of 18 residues. CDR3: CASSYSFRGSRKTGELFF. CDR3 DNA: TGTGCCAGCAGTTATAGTTTTCGAGGGTCCCGTAAAACCGGGGAGCTGTTTTTT.

The V gene is TRBV2, the J gene TRBJ2-5; perhaps D is TRBD1 or TRBD2 (5 bases each). The germline gives CDR1 SNHLY, CDR2 FYNNEI. The V end was cut by 6 bases, the J end by 1 base, with 9 bases between. The CDR3 has 13 residues. The CDR3 sequence: CASRGRLQETQYF. CDR3 bases: TGTGCCAGCAGGGGACGACTCCAAGAGACCCAGTACTTC.

CDR3 loop: CATSRDRGLAGAYEQYF. The CDR3, as DNA: TGTGCCACCAGCAGAGATAGGGGGCTAGCGGGAGCCTACGAGCAGTACTTC. The V call is TRBV15, the J call TRBJ2-7; TRBD2 aligns across 10 bases. V was pared by 0 bases and J by 2 bases, with 7 bases of the junction left unmatched. Germline CDR1 reads LNHNV; CDR2 reads YYDKDF (reference sequence). This CDR3 spans 17 amino acids.

The chain combines TRBV11-3 with TRBJ2-2; D remains unclear. V was clipped by 1 base and J by 3 bases, with 12 bases between them. CDR1 and CDR2 (germline): SGHNT, YENEEA. The CDR3 is 16 amino acids. The chain's CDR3 is CASSLGQQIDTGELFF. Written as DNA, the CDR3 is TGTGCCAGCAGCTTAGGGCAGCAGATCGACACCGGGGAGCTGTTTTTT. The complete variable domain, with remaining parts taken from reference TRBV11-3 and TRBJ2-2, reads EAGVVQSPRYKIIEKKQPVAFWCNPISGHNTLYWYLQNLGQGPELLIRYENEEAVDDSQLPKDRFSAERLKGVDSTLKIQPAELGDSAVYLCASSLGQQIDTGELFFGEGSRLTVL.

A single count supports this clone. The chain employs TRBV28 and TRBJ2-5; D remains unclear. V was cut by 8 bases and J by 0 bases, with 7 bases left in between. The CDR3 spans 12 residues. Germline V gene lookup returns CDR1 MDHEN and CDR2 SYDVKM. CDR3: CASRGYQETQYF. The CDR3 DNA reads TGTGCCAGCCGAGGATACCAAGAGACCCAGTACTTC.

This sequence joins TRBV5-4 and TRBJ2-1, with no clear D. The germline CDR1 and CDR2 sequences are SGHNT and YYREEE (reference sequence). Trimming cost V 6 bases and J 5 bases, with 15 bases left between them. This CDR3 has 14 residues. CDR3 DNA sequence: TGTGCCAGCAACCCAGTACTCTCAAACAATGAGCAGTTCTTC. Amino acid sequence: CASNPVLSNNEQFF.

With respect to this clone: Other DNA sequences in the sample encode the same CDR3. The chain has TRBV2 and TRBJ2-7; D is ambiguous. V was shortened by 6 bases and J by 2 bases, with 2 bases between the two germline ends. The CDR3 is 10 amino acids. CDR1 is SNHLY and CDR2 is FYNNEI in the germline V gene. Written as DNA, the CDR3 is TGTGCCAGCAGCACCTACGAGCAGTACTTC. The encoded protein is CASSTYEQYF.

CDR3 amino acids: CASSSRPGKGSTTEAFF. The CDR3 region has the DNA TGTGCCAGCAGTTCCCGGCCGGGGAAAGGGTCCACCACTGAAGCTTTCTTT. The genes are TRBV28 and TRBJ1-1; D gene ambiguous. The CDR3 extends over 17 amino acids. Per the germline V gene, CDR1 is MDHEN and CDR2 is SYDVKM. V dropped 4 bases and J dropped 4 bases, with 22 bases sitting between them.

Points on this clone: This CDR3 is also generated by other DNA sequences in the sample. The genes are TRBV5-1 and TRBJ2-7; 12 nucleotides align to TRBD1. The CDR3 loop spans 15 amino acids. Germline V gene lookup returns CDR1 SGHRS and CDR2 YFSETQ. After removal of 0 bases from V and 4 bases from J, the junction contained 2 bases not matched to a gene. The CDR3 loop reads CASSLEGQGAYEQYF. For the CDR3, the DNA is TGCGCCAGCAGCTTGGAGGGACAGGGGGCATACGAGCAGTACTTC.

This chain links TRBV10-1 with TRBJ2-6; maybe TRBD2 (6 bases). This CDR3 comprises 17 residues. Germline assignment: CDR1 WNHNN and CDR2 SYGVQD (reference sequence). V was pared by 7 bases and J by 1 base, with 17 bases between. The CDR3: CASIHPGRRSGANVLTF. CDR3 nucleotide sequence: TGCGCCAGCATCCACCCCGGGAGAAGGTCTGGGGCCAACGTCCTGACTTTC.

This chain uses TRBV9 with TRBJ2-1, with D possibly TRBD2 on 5 matching bases. Between the trimmed V and J ends, which lost 0 bases and 4 bases, there was a span of 17 bases. Germline V lookup: CDR1 SGDLS, CDR2 YYNGEE. The CDR3 is 17 residues long. Here the CDR3 reads CASSVDGGSSLYNEQFF. DNA of the CDR3: TGTGCCAGCAGCGTAGACGGAGGCAGTTCCCTTTACAATGAGCAGTTCTTC.

Here the CDR3 DNA reads TGTGCCAGCTCACCAATACCGGGACAGGGGGCGCGGGAGACCCAGTACTTC. Protein sequence: CASSPIPGQGARETQYF. This chain joins TRBV18 and TRBJ2-5; 12 bases line up with TRBD1. Germline V gene sequence: CDR1 KGHSH, CDR2 LQKENI. CDR3 length: 17 residues. After removal of 2 bases from V and 5 bases from J, the junction contained 9 bases not matched to a gene.

The chain is built from TRBV6-5 and TRBJ1-1, with D possibly TRBD1 on 6 matching bases. The CDR3 length is 12 residues. The V and J ends lost 5 bases and 10 bases respectively, with 14 bases between them. CDR1 is MNHEY, CDR2 SVGAGI, per germline. The DNA of the CDR3 is TGTGCCAGCAGTGCCCGCCAGGGGAGAGCTTTCTTT. Protein sequence: CASSARQGRAFF.

This sequence joins TRBV5-1 and TRBJ2-7; 9 nucleotides line up with TRBD2. The CDR3 totals 15 residues. Unmatched junction bases numbered 3, after V lost 0 bases and J lost 2 bases. Germline CDR1 is SGHRS and CDR2 is YFSETQ. CDR3 residues: CASSLAAGGTYEQYF. In nucleotides, the CDR3 is TGCGCCAGCAGCTTGGCTGCGGGGGGGACCTACGAGCAGTACTTC.

The chain is built from TRBV30 and TRBJ1-1; D is possibly TRBD1 (5 bases). The CDR3 length is 13 residues. Trimming left V 3 bases short and J 1 base short, with 9 bases between. Germline lookup yields CDR1 GTSNPN and CDR2 SVGIG (reference sequence). The CDR3 loop reads CAWRGQTNTEAFF. DNA for the CDR3: TGTGCCTGGAGGGGGCAGACGAACACTGAAGCTTTCTTT.

This clone was counted a single time. The chain joins TRBV10-3 to TRBJ2-2; TRBD2 aligns across 7 bases. Germline V lookup: CDR1 ENHRY, CDR2 SYGVKD. The CDR3 totals 17 residues. V lost 0 bases, J lost 1 base, and 5 bases stayed unmatched. CDR3 in DNA: TGTGCCATCAGTGAGTCGACGGGAGGCCGGAACACCGGGGAGCTGTTTTTT. Its translation is CAISESTGGRNTGELFF.

This clone showed up just once. The chain joins TRBV7-2 to TRBJ2-1; 14 bases match TRBD2. Germline CDR1 is SGHTA and CDR2 is FQGNSA. This CDR3 region has 18 residues. V dropped 3 bases and J dropped 3; count of bases not matched to a gene: 7. CDR3 DNA sequence: TGTGCCAGCAGCTTGACCGGGACTAGCGGGAGAGTCTACAATGAGCAGTTCTTC. Translation: CASSLTGTSGRVYNEQFF.

This chain links TRBV28 with TRBJ1-6, with D unclear. This CDR3 has 11 residues. CDR1 is MDHEN, CDR2 SYDVKM, per germline. Deletions cut 6 bases from V and 7 bases from J, with 4 bases between. CDR3 sequence reads: CASRRNSPLHF. For the CDR3, the DNA is TGTGCCAGCAGGAGGAATTCACCCCTCCACTTT.

This sequence joins TRBV7-8 and TRBJ2-3; 10 bases align to TRBD2. J gave up 5 bases and V 1 base, and 15 bases lay outside the gene matches. The CDR3 has 19 residues. Germline assignment: CDR1 SGHVS and CDR2 FQNEAQ. The CDR3 spells CASSLGFSGRQSKGDTQYF. The CDR3 DNA reads as TGTGCCAGCAGCTTAGGCTTTAGCGGGAGGCAAAGCAAAGGAGATACGCAGTATTTT.

V and J are TRBV28 and TRBJ2-6; D may be TRBD2 (6 bases). Germline CDR1 reads MDHEN; CDR2 reads SYDVKM. The CDR3 is made up of 17 amino acids. Deletions cut 8 bases from V and 0 bases from J, with 17 bases between. In DNA form, the CDR3 reads TGTGCCAGCGGGGGGTTAACAAGGCGCTCTGGGGCCAACGTCCTGACTTTC. It translates to CASGGLTRRSGANVLTF.